This T cell receptor (beta chain) comes out of a study of early T cells in non-severe SARS-CoV-2 infection. About the research overall: RNA in bulk from unsorted whole blood was sequenced, and chains were unpaired. Findings and caveats of the study: VDJdb-based annotation leaned toward anti-spike CD8 responses and missed private and CD4 specificities.

The germline V gene has CDR1 SEHNR and CDR2 FQNEAQ (reference sequence). This CDR3 spans 15 amino acids. V was cut by 3 bases and J by 6 bases, with 17 bases left in between. Unique molecular identifier tags were affixed to discrete cDNA molecules. TCRdb fed the 5' RACE reads into MiXCR, producing one record per CDR3 protein. Of about 67,000 distinct CDR3 sequences listed, roughly 11% are singletons. This clonotype has ten or more counts. Its antigen remains unidentified. This sequence originates from an adult who was a healthcare worker with PCR-confirmed SARS-CoV-2 infection or an uninfected control (not recorded which). The chain couples TRBV7-9 to TRBJ2-5, with D perhaps given as TRBD1 or TRBD2 (6 bases each). The sequenced material came from whole blood. The CDR3 is CASSFPRGGDKTQYF. The DNA of the CDR3 is TGTGCCAGCAGCTTCCCCCGGGGCGGGGACAAGACCCAGTACTTC.